This T cell receptor beta chain originates from a study of T cells after yellow fever vaccination. Study-level results: Post-booster samples contained most primary-vaccination clones (around 95% CD4, about 90% CD8).

This clonotype has just a few counts. Its matching antigen is unknown. There are 13 residues in the CDR3. V was shortened by 4 bases and J by 4 bases, with 10 bases between the two germline ends. Looked up from germline, CDR1 is SGHRS and CDR2 is YFSETQ. Each CDR3 protein is one row after TCRdb ran MiXCR on the 5' RACE reads. The sample has under 400,000 distinct CDR3 sequences; around a tenth are singletons. The specimen comprised PBMCs, sampled on the day of the first yellow fever vaccination. This TCR came from a man aged 18 to 29 who received the YFV17D yellow fever vaccine. This chain uses TRBV5-1 with TRBJ2-3; D is uncertain. CDR3 nucleotides: TGCGCCAGCAGCCCGAGGAACTCAGATACGCAGTATTTT. Translating gives CASSPRNSDTQYF.